A single sample is the source of the 9 T cell receptor beta chains below, sequenced in a study of blood T cell repertoires in COVID-19. The table came from immunoSEQ multiplex PCR; TCRdb's copy has only in-frame clones and leaves some out. The sample records roughly 68,000 clones, approximately 78% being singletons. Material: PBMCs or T cells enriched from blood (not recorded which). These TCRs come from a woman aged 40 to 50 with acute COVID-19.

CDR3 sequence reads: CASSPDRANYGYTF. CDR3 bases: TGTGCCAGCAGCCCAGACAGGGCTAACTATGGCTACACCTTC. This chain joins TRBV7-9 and TRBJ1-2; 7 bases map to TRBD1. The CDR3 has 14 residues. Trimming cost V 5 bases and J 0 bases; bases outside gene matches: 3. Germline assignment: CDR1 SEHNR and CDR2 FQNEAQ (reference sequence).

The rearrangement joins TRBV5-4 to TRBJ2-2, with 7 bases lining up with TRBD1. The ends lost 3 bases at V and 7 bases at J; junction bases unmatched: 0. There are 12 residues in the CDR3. The germline V gene encodes CDR1 SGHNT and CDR2 YYREEE (reference sequence). CDR3 sequence (DNA): TGTGCCAGCAGCTACAGGGGCGGGGAGCTGTTTTTT. This encodes CASSYRGGELFF.

J is TRBJ2-1 and V is TRBV19; D might be TRBD2 (5 bases). V lost 4 bases and J 0 bases, leaving 10 bases between the germline ends. This CDR3 contains 15 residues. Germline-derived CDR1 and CDR2 are LNHDA and SQIVND (reference sequence). CDR3 nucleotides: TGTGCCAGTAGTAATCTGGGGAGCTCCTACAATGAGCAGTTCTTC. Protein sequence: CASSNLGSSYNEQFF.

This chain connects TRBV5-1 to TRBJ2-1; D uncertain. This CDR3 region has 14 residues. The V end was cut by 8 bases, the J end by 0 bases, with 12 bases between. Germline CDR1 SGHRS, CDR2 YFSETQ. Here the CDR3 DNA reads TGCGCCAGATTCTCCTCGAGCTCCTACAATGAGCAGTTCTTC. Its protein is CARFSSSSYNEQFF.

The genes are TRBV3-1 (or the pseudogene TRBV3-2) and TRBJ1-1, with 9 bases matching TRBD1. This CDR3 comprises 15 residues. The V and J ends lost 5 bases and 8 bases, in that order; junction bases with no gene match: 12. Germline CDR1 and CDR2: LGHDT and YNNKEL (reference sequence). The DNA for the CDR3 is TGTGCCAGCAGCACACGGACAGGGGCATGGAGGGAAGCTTTCTTT. Its protein is CASSTRTGAWREAFF.

This chain uses TRBV25-1 with TRBJ2-1, with D uncertain. This CDR3 comprises 13 residues. The V and J ends lost 10 bases and 9 bases respectively, with 19 bases between them. Germline loops: CDR1 MGHDK, CDR2 SYGVNS. The CDR3 bases are TGTGCCACAAAAACTCTAGAGGTCGGTGAGCAGTTCTTC. Amino acids: CATKTLEVGEQFF. Drawing the rest from reference TRBV25-1 and TRBJ2-1, the complete variable domain is EADIYQTPRYLVIGTGKKITLECSQTMGHDKMYWYQQDPGMELHLIHYSYGVNSTEKGDLSSESTVSRIRTEHFPLTLESARPSHTSQYLCATKTLEVGEQFFGPGTRLTVL.

This clone came up a few times. The chain couples TRBV27 to TRBJ1-1, with D unresolved. V gave up 1 base and J gave up 2 bases, with 8 bases separating them. This CDR3 is 14 amino acids long. Germline loops: CDR1 MNHEY, CDR2 SMNVEV (reference sequence). The CDR3 bases are TGTGCCAGCAGTTTATACAGCCCCAACACTGAAGCTTTCTTT. The encoded protein is CASSLYSPNTEAFF.

This chain links TRBV5-1 with TRBJ2-1; 8 bases match TRBD1. J was trimmed by 8 bases and V by 3 bases; bases with no gene match: 4. The CDR3 extends over 13 amino acids. Germline V gene data show CDR1 as SGHRS and CDR2 as YFSETQ. The CDR3 reads CASSWDRRYEQFF. In nucleotides, the CDR3 is TGCGCCAGCAGCTGGGACAGGAGATATGAGCAGTTCTTC.

The chain joins TRBV28 to TRBJ1-6, with a weak D call TRBD1 (6 bases). CDR3 length: 14 amino acids. Germline CDR1 and CDR2: MDHEN and SYDVKM. Trimming stripped 7 bases from V and 9 bases from J, with 16 bases between. The CDR3 sequence: CASTRPGAGSPLHF. CDR3 DNA sequence: TGTGCCAGCACCCGCCCAGGGGCGGGTTCACCCCTCCACTTT.